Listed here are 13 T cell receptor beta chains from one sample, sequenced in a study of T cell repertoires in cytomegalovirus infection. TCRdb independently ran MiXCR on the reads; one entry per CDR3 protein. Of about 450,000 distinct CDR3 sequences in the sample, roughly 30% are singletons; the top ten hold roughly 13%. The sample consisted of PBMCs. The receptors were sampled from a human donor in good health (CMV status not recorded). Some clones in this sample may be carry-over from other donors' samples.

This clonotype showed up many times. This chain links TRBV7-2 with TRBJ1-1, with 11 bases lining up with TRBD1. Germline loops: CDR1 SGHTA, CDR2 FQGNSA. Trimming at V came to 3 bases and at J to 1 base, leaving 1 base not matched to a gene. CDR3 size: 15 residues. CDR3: CASSFGQGANTEAFF. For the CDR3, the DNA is TGTGCCAGCAGCTTCGGACAGGGGGCGAACACTGAAGCTTTCTTT.

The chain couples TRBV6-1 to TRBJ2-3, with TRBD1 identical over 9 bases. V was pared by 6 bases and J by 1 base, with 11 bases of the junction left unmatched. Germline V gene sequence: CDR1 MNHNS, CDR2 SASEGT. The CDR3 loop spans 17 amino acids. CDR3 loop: CASSLKIRDRGTDTQYF. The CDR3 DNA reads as TGTGCCAGCAGCCTTAAGATCCGGGACAGGGGCACAGATACGCAGTATTTT.

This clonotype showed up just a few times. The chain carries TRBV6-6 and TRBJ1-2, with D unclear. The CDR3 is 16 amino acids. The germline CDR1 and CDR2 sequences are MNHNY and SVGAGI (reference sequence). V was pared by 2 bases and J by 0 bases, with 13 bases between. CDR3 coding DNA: TGTGCCAGCAGTTACCCGGATCGGGTCACTAACTATGGCTACACCTTC. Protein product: CASSYPDRVTNYGYTF.

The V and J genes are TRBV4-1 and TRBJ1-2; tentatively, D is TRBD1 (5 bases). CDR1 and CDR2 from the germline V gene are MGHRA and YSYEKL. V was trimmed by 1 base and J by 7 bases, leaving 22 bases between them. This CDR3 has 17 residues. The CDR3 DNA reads TGCGCCAGCAGCCAAGTTGCCCAAAGCGAGGGGCTGGTTGGCTACACCTTC. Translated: CASSQVAQSEGLVGYTF.

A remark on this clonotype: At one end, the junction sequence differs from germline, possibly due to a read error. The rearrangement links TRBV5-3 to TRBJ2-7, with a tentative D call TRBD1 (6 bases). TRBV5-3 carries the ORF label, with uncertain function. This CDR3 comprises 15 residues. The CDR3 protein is CASSLADRTTYEQYF. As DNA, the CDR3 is TGTGCCAGCAGCTTGGCCGACAGGACCACCTACGAGCAGTACTTC.

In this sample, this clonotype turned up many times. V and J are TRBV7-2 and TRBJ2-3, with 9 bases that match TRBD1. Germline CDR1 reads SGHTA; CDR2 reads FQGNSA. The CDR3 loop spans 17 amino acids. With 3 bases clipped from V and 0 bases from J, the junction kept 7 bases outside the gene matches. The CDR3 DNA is TGTGCCAGCAGCTTCCCGGACAGGGGTCTTAGCACAGATACGCAGTATTTT. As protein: CASSFPDRGLSTDTQYF.

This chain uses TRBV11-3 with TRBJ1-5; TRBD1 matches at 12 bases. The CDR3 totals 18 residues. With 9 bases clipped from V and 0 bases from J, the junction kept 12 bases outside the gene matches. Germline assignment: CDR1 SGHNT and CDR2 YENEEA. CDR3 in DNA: TGTGCCAGAATTTCCGGGACAGGGGGCGGAGGTAGCAATCAGCCCCAGCATTTT. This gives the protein CARISGTGGGGSNQPQHF.

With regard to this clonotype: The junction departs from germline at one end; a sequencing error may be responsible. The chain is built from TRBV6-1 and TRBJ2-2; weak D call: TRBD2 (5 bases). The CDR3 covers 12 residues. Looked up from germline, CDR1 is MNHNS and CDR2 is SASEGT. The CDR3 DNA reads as TGTGTCAGCAGACGGGATCCCGGGGAGCTGTTTTTT. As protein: CVSRRDPGELFF.

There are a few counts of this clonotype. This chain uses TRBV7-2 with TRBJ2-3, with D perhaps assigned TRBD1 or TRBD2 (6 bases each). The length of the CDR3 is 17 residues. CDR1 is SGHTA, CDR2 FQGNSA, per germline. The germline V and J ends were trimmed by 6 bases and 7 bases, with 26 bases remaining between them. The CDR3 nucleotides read TGTGCCAGCAGTTCCGGGACGCGCGAATTGGGGGGCCATACGCAGTATTTT. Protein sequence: CASSSGTRELGGHTQYF.

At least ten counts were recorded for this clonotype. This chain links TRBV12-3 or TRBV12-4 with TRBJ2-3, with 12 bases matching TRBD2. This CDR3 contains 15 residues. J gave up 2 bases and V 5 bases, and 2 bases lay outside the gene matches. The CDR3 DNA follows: TGTGCCAGCAGTCCTAGCGGGGGGGCCACAGATACGCAGTATTTT. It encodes CASSPSGGATDTQYF.

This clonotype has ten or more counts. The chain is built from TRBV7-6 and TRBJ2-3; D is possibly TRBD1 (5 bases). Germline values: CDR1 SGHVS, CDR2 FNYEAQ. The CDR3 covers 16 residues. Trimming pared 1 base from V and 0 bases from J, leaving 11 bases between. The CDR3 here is CASSLGDSPSTDTQYF. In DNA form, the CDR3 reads TGTGCCAGCAGCTTAGGTGACAGCCCTAGCACAGATACGCAGTATTTT.

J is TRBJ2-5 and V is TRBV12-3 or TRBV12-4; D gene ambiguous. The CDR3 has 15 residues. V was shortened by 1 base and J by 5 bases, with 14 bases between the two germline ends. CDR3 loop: CASSLEGRAWETQYF. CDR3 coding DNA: TGTGCCAGCAGTTTAGAAGGCCGGGCCTGGGAGACCCAGTACTTC.

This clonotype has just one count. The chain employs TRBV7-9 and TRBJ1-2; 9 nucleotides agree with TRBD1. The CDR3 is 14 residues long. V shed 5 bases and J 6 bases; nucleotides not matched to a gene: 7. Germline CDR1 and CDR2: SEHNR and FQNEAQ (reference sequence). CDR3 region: CASSTPGQGNGYTF. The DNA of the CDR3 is TGTGCCAGCAGCACCCCGGGACAGGGAAATGGCTACACCTTC.